A single sample is the source of the 20 T cell receptor beta chains below, sequenced in a study of a mutant IDH1 vaccine in newly diagnosed glioma (dated by TCRdb to the early 2020s). Taken with the paper, the label for time point translates to: week 23, last vaccination. Each vaccine dose, consisting of 300 ug of a 20-mer mutant IDH1 peptide in Montanide, was administered subcutaneously with topical imiquimod. Library preparation was by the immunoSEQ multiplex PCR assay. TCRdb retrieved this table from immuneACCESS and kept in-frame rearrangements only. Not all clones are present; in checked studies, unresolved V genes account for under half, and no reason is known for the remainder. The sample table lists tens of thousands of clones, 80% to 90% of them with a count of one. The ten biggest clones cover approximately 4% of the sample. No antigen is known for these receptors. The specimen comprised PBMCs, sampled from a glioma patient whose treatment included an IDH1 peptide vaccine. These receptors were obtained from a man between 25 and 39 years old with glioma.

The genes are TRBV28 and TRBJ2-4, with TRBD2 matching 13 bases. The CDR3 is 12 residues long. Trimming at V came to 6 bases and at J to 13 bases, leaving 3 bases not matched to a gene. Germline V gene lookup returns CDR1 MDHEN and CDR2 SYDVKM. CDR3 sequence reads: CASSQGLAGQYF. The CDR3 coding sequence is TGTGCCAGCAGCCAGGGACTAGCGGGACAGTACTTC.

The chain links TRBV7-9 to TRBJ1-1; weak D call: TRBD1 (5 bases). Between the trimmed V and J ends, which lost 5 bases and 1 base, there was a span of 14 bases. Germline V CDR1 and CDR2: SEHNR, FQNEAQ (reference sequence). CDR3 length: 15 residues. The CDR3 is CASSPRQSPNTEAFF. The CDR3 DNA reads TGTGCCAGCAGCCCCCGACAGAGCCCGAACACTGAAGCTTTCTTT.

The J gene is TRBJ2-5, the V gene TRBV5-1; D is unresolved. V lost 0 bases, J lost 7 bases, and 10 bases lay in between. The CDR3 length is 13 residues. Germline CDR1 reads SGHRS; CDR2 reads YFSETQ. The CDR3 protein is CASSLVGPGTQYF. As DNA, the CDR3 is TGCGCCAGCAGCTTGGTAGGTCCGGGGACCCAGTACTTC. Full variable domain (outside the CDR3, taken from reference TRBV5-1 and TRBJ2-5): KAGVTQTPRYLIKTRGQQVTLSCSPISGHRSVSWYQQTPGQGLQFLFEYFSETQRNKGNFPGRFSGRQFSNSRSEMNVSTLELGDSALYLCASSLVGPGTQYFGPGTRLLVL.

The CDR3 nucleotides are TGTGCCAGTACCTCAGTATACGAGGGGACCGGGGAGCTGTTTTTT. Its translation: CASTSVYEGTGELFF. The chain joins TRBV19 to TRBJ2-2; D might be TRBD1 or TRBD2, each matching 5 bases. The CDR3 contains 15 residues. Trimming removed 7 bases from V and 5 bases from J, with 17 bases in between. Per germline, CDR1 LNHDA and CDR2 SQIVND (reference sequence).

The chain couples TRBV7-8 to TRBJ2-7; D is possibly TRBD1 or TRBD2 (5 bases each). This CDR3 spans 15 amino acids. Trimming stripped 5 bases from V and 2 bases from J, with 16 bases between. CDR1 and CDR2 (germline): SGHVS, FQNEAQ. The CDR3 here is CASSEAGTAAYEQYF. The CDR3 bases are TGTGCCAGCAGCGAAGCCGGGACGGCAGCCTACGAGCAGTACTTC.

The chain combines TRBV18 with TRBJ1-1; 8 positions agree with TRBD1. The CDR3 spans 14 residues. With 7 bases clipped from V and 2 bases from J, the junction kept 6 bases outside the gene matches. Germline V gives CDR1 KGHSH, CDR2 LQKENI. Here the CDR3 reads CASYRGGINTEAFF. In nucleotides, the CDR3 is TGTGCCAGCTACAGGGGGGGGATAAACACTGAAGCTTTCTTT.

This sequence joins TRBV5-6 and TRBJ1-1; D perhaps matches TRBD1 (6 bases). CDR1 SGHDT and CDR2 YYEEEE come from the germline V gene. V was pared by 4 bases and J by 5 bases, with 21 bases between. The CDR3 extends over 16 amino acids. CDR3 region: CASSLEGEPSKTEAFF. The CDR3 coding sequence is TGTGCCAGCAGCCTCGAGGGGGAACCCTCGAAAACTGAAGCTTTCTTT.

The chain recombines TRBV2 with TRBJ2-6; possible D gene TRBD2, 5 bases. Germline-derived CDR1 and CDR2 are SNHLY and FYNNEI. This CDR3 has 16 residues. Trimming stripped 10 bases from V and 0 bases from J, with 16 bases between. CDR3 region: CATRGGLRSGANVLTF. DNA of the CDR3: TGTGCCACCCGAGGAGGCCTCCGCTCTGGGGCCAACGTCCTGACTTTC.

V usage is TRBV19 and J usage is TRBJ1-5, with D unresolved. V lost 6 bases, J lost 0 bases, and 6 bases lay in between. CDR3 size: 13 residues. Germline CDR1 LNHDA, CDR2 SQIVND (reference sequence). This chain's CDR3 is CASRGYSNQPQHF. In nucleotides, the CDR3 is TGTGCCAGTAGGGGATATAGCAATCAGCCCCAGCATTTT.

The sample holds one count of this clone. CDR3 in DNA: TGTGCCAGCCATCCCACGCGAGCCCAGCCCCAGCATTTT. Its translation is CASHPTRAQPQHF. The chain combines TRBV2 with TRBJ1-5, with D unresolved. This CDR3 has 13 amino acids. The germline V gene has CDR1 SNHLY and CDR2 FYNNEI. V gave up 8 bases and J gave up 7 bases, with 15 bases separating them.

This chain connects TRBV28 to TRBJ2-7; 10 bases map to TRBD1. J gave up 3 bases and V 2 bases, and 4 bases lay outside the gene matches. Germline CDR1 and CDR2: MDHEN and SYDVKM. The CDR3 length is 15 residues. The CDR3 DNA sequence: TGTGCCAGCAGTTTAGGACAGGGGGAGCTCTACGAGCAGTACTTC. Protein sequence: CASSLGQGELYEQYF.

The chain uses TRBV6-5 and TRBJ2-7; D ambiguous. The CDR3 spans 15 residues. The ends were cut back, 5 bases at V and 1 base at J, with 15 bases in the middle. Per germline, CDR1 MNHEY and CDR2 SVGAGI. The CDR3 region is CASSPSQVLSYEQYF. The CDR3 DNA sequence: TGTGCCAGCAGTCCATCACAAGTTCTTTCCTACGAGCAGTACTTC.

The sample holds a few counts of this clone. The chain joins TRBV4-1 to TRBJ1-1; 8 bases match TRBD1. Trimming removed 2 bases from V and 4 bases from J; junction bases left unmatched: 12. The CDR3 is made up of 17 amino acids. Germline CDR1 is MGHRA and CDR2 is YSYEKL. CDR3 protein: CASSQLETRGQSTEAFF. CDR3 nucleotide sequence: TGCGCCAGCAGCCAATTAGAGACCAGGGGGCAGTCCACTGAAGCTTTCTTT.

The V call is TRBV27, the J call TRBJ1-6, with no clear D. The CDR3 loop spans 15 amino acids. Trimming removed 6 bases from V and 7 bases from J, with 16 bases in between. Germline CDR1 MNHEY, CDR2 SMNVEV (reference sequence). The CDR3 sequence is CASSLEGRKNSPLHF. The CDR3 region has the DNA TGTGCCAGCAGCCTCGAAGGACGGAAAAATTCACCCCTCCACTTT.

The chain carries TRBV28 and TRBJ1-6; 8 bases fit TRBD1. Trimming at V came to 8 bases and at J to 0 bases, leaving 6 bases not matched to a gene. The CDR3 covers 16 residues. The germline CDR1 and CDR2 sequences are MDHEN and SYDVKM. CDR3 residues: CASGDRLSSYNSPLHF. Written as DNA, the CDR3 is TGTGCCAGCGGGGACAGGCTGAGCTCCTATAATTCACCCCTCCACTTT.

The chain recombines TRBV14 with TRBJ1-3; D remains unclear. Trimming took 1 base from V and 0 from J, leaving 10 bases between them. Per germline, CDR1 SGHDN and CDR2 FVKESK. CDR3 length: 16 residues. CDR3: CASSQAIRYSGNTIYF. The CDR3 region has the DNA TGTGCCAGCAGCCAAGCTATCCGCTACTCTGGAAACACCATATATTTT.

The chain employs TRBV13 and TRBJ2-1; 15 bases are shared with TRBD2. This CDR3 is 17 amino acids long. Germline V CDR1 and CDR2: PRHDT, FYEKMQ (reference sequence). The V segment lost 5 bases and the J segment 4 bases; nucleotides outside the gene matches: 6. For the CDR3, the DNA is TGTGCCAGCAGCCCCTGGACTAGCGGGGGGGAGTACAATGAGCAGTTCTTC. Translated, it gives CASSPWTSGGEYNEQFF.

The chain's CDR3 is CASSLFQHNNQPQHF. Here the CDR3 DNA reads TGTGCCAGCAGTTTATTCCAGCATAACAATCAGCCCCAGCATTTT. This chain uses TRBV28 with TRBJ1-5; D unresolved. CDR3 size: 15 residues. Trimming shortened V by 1 base and J by 3 bases, and 10 bases separated the two germline ends. Germline CDR1 and CDR2: MDHEN and SYDVKM.

This rearrangement joins TRBV5-1 to TRBJ1-2; tentative D call: TRBD1 (5 bases). Germline loops: CDR1 SGHRS, CDR2 YFSETQ. The CDR3 covers 15 residues. V shed 0 bases and J shed 7 bases, with 16 bases lying between them. CDR3 residues: CASSLVGEGSSGYTF. CDR3 DNA sequence: TGCGCCAGCAGCTTGGTGGGGGAAGGCTCGAGTGGCTACACCTTC.

CDR3 residues: CASSLGRTSGGGTDTQYF. The CDR3 DNA reads TGCGCCAGCAGCTTGGGGCGGACTAGCGGGGGCGGCACAGATACGCAGTATTTT. This sequence joins TRBV5-1 and TRBJ2-3; 13 nucleotides line up with TRBD2. The CDR3 contains 18 residues. Trimming removed 0 bases from V and 1 base from J; junction bases left unmatched: 5. Per germline, CDR1 SGHRS and CDR2 YFSETQ.